A single sample gave rise to the 5 T cell receptor beta chains below, sequenced in a study of breast tumors, draining lymph nodes, adjacent tissues. One entry per CDR3 protein, called by TCRdb with MiXCR from the multiplex PCR reads. The table records some 66,000 distinct CDR3 sequences, approximately 57% of them present only once. Sample: breast tumor tissue. The origin of the receptors is a female donor with breast cancer. Some clones in this sample may be carry-over from other donors' samples.

The gene calls are TRBV19 and TRBJ2-7, with 7 positions matching TRBD2. The CDR3 covers 16 residues. Germline CDR1 is LNHDA and CDR2 is SQIVND (reference sequence). V gave up 3 bases and J gave up 3 bases; unmatched junction bases: 11. As DNA, the CDR3 is TGTGCCAGTAGTATCTCCCCCCGCGGGAGTCGCTACGAGCAGTACTTC. Translating gives CASSISPRGSRYEQYF. The full variable domain, rest sourced from reference TRBV19 and TRBJ2-7, is DGGITQSPKYLFRKEGQNVTLSCEQNLNHDAMYWYRQDPGQGLRLIYYSQIVNDFQKGDIAEGYSVSREKKESFPLTVTSAQKNPTAFYLCASSISPRGSRYEQYFGPGTRLTVT.

This clonotype has just a few counts. The J gene is TRBJ2-1, the V gene TRBV2; D is possibly TRBD1 (5 bases). This CDR3 spans 15 amino acids. Germline CDR1 reads SNHLY; CDR2 reads FYNNEI. V lost 6 bases, J lost 6 bases, and 18 bases lay in between. CDR3 sequence reads: CASRQTGFRTNEQFF. CDR3 DNA: TGTGCCAGCAGACAAACAGGTTTTCGAACCAATGAGCAGTTCTTC.

This sequence joins TRBV4-3 and TRBJ2-3; TRBD2 matches at 12 bases. CDR3 length equals 17 residues. The V segment lost 6 bases and the J segment 2 bases; nucleotides outside the gene matches: 9. The germline V gene has CDR1 LGHNA and CDR2 YSLEER. In DNA form, the CDR3 reads TGCGCCAGCAGTCGACTAGCGGGAGTGGACCCCACAGATACGCAGTATTTT. Its translation: CASSRLAGVDPTDTQYF.

This clonotype was observed many times. The V gene is TRBV20-1, the J gene TRBJ2-1; TRBD2 matches 10 bases. V trimming: 1 base; J trimming: 10 bases; junction bases outside the gene matches: 4. Germline V gives CDR1 DFQATT, CDR2 SNEGSKA (reference sequence). This CDR3 comprises 13 residues. The CDR3 DNA sequence: TGCAGTGCTAGAGTTAGCGGGGGGTTGGAGCAGTTCTTC. Translating gives CSARVSGGLEQFF.

This clonotype was found many times. The chain recombines TRBV4-3 with TRBJ1-5, with D unclear. The CDR3 runs to 15 residues. Germline V lookup: CDR1 LGHNA, CDR2 YSLEER. Trimming stripped 0 bases from V and 7 bases from J, with 13 bases between. The CDR3 nucleotides read TGCGCCAGCAGCCAAGACCGGCTGAGTGGGCAGCCCCAGCATTTT. Its translation: CASSQDRLSGQPQHF.